This T cell receptor (beta chain) was documented in a study of blood T cell repertoires in COVID-19 (dated by TCRdb to 2020 to 2021). With regard to the full study: Collaborator samples came from the United States, Italy and Spain and covered acute and convalescent phases of COVID-19. Where available, HLA class I and class II types were obtained from metadata supplied by the sample provider rather than from assay-based typing. The dataset comprised deeply sampled blood TCRbeta repertoires from subjects exposed to, actively infected with, or recovered from COVID-19. The samples were drawn from two sources: the first 160 participants of the ongoing ImmuneRACE study, and 1,200 or so subjects contributed by 6 global collaborators. A de-identified subject ID, COVID-19 status, age in years and sex were almost always included in the sample metadata. The prospective study material was composed of cDNA or gDNA derived from T cells, B-cell-depleted T cells, or PBMCs. A freely available public database, intended as a resource for researchers studying the immune response to SARS-CoV-2, is where the repertoires were released.

Taken from cysteine to phenylalanine, the CDR3 has 13 residues. The CDR3 DNA has 39 bases and is translated from base 1. CDR1 and CDR2 are read off the germline V gene as WSHSY and SAAADI. For this chain, trimming is 6 bases at the V end and 7 bases at the J end, and the number of junction bases without a gene match is 8. In Seattle, one collaborating source enrolled patients while the infection was active and tracked those patients longitudinally over the course of disease. The collaborating institutions used their own protocols to collect whole blood in K2EDTA tubes. For TCRbeta analysis, collaborator samples were shipped as frozen whole blood, as isolated PBMCs, or as DNA extracted from either sample type. Beyond this particular receptor, the publication reports: The amount of clinical and demographic metadata varied by source and participant and was provided uncurated.

The immunoSEQ Assay, a bias-controlled multiplex PCR, was used to amplify TCRbeta CDR3 regions from genomic DNA. The source study handled its data this way. The number of nucleated cells in each sample was estimated from the amplification of reference gene primers within the assay. Sequence reads were collapsed and filtered to measure the absolute abundance of every unique TCRbeta CDR3 rearrangement. Productive Simpson clonality was computed per sample as the square root of Simpson's diversity index over productive rearrangements. The table comes from immuneACCESS by way of TCRdb, which keeps in-frame sequences with V and J called. Part of the clones is missing from these tables; in studies checked, under half for an unresolved V gene and the rest for unknown reasons. V and J calls and clone size are given by that table; D and trimming were obtained from the DNA. The sample data list 75,000 to 80,000 clones, and about 85% of these were observed just once. The ten most abundant clones make up over 9.5% of the sample.

Concerning this clone: Which antigen it targets is not known. Base qualities are not provided; no much larger clone lies one nucleotide away.

This TCR came from a man aged 55 to 69 with COVID-19, enrolled during active disease. Sample: peripheral blood. The rearrangement joined TRBV10-2 to TRBJ2-7, with 8 bases in between that match TRBD1. The DNA reads as follows: TGCGCCAGCAGCGAACAGGGGGATAGGGAGCAGTACTTC. Translated, it reads CASSEQGDREQYF.